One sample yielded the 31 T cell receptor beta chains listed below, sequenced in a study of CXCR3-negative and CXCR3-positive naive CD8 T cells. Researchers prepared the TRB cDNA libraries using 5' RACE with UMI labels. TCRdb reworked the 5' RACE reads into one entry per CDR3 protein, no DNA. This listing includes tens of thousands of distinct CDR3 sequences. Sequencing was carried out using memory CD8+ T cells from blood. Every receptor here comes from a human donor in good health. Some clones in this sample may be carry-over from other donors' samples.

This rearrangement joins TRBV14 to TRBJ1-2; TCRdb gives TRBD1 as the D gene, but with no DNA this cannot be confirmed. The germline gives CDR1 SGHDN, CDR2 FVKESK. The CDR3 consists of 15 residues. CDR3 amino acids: CASSQTGTAAQGYTF.

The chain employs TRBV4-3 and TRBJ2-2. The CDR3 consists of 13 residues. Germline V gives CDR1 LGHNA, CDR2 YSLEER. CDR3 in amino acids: CASSQGWIGELFF.

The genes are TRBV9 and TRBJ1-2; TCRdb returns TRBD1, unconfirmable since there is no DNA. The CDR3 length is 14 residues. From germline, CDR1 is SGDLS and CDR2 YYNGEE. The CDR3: CASSPAQGNYGYTF.

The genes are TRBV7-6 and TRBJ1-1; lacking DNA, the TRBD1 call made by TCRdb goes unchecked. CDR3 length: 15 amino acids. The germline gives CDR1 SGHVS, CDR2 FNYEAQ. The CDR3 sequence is CASSHFGDRDTEAFF.

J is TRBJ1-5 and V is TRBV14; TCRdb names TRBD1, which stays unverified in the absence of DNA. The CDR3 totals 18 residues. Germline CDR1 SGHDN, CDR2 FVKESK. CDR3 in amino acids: CASSRRTGHFYSNQPQHF.

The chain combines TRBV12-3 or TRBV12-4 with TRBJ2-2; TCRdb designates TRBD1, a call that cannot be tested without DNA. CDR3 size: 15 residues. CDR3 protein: CASTGKGVNTGELFF.

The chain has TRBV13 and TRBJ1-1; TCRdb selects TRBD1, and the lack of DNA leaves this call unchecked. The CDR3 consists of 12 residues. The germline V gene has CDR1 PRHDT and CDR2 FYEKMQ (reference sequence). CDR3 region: CASSPGHTEAFF.

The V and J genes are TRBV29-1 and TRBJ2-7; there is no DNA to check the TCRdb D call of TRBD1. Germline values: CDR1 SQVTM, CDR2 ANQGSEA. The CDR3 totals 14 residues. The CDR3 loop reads CSVNHRDRPHEQYF.

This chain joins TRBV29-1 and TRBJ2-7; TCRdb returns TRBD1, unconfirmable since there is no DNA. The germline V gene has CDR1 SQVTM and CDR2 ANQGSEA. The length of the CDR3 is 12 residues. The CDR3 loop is CSVEGAGYEQYF.

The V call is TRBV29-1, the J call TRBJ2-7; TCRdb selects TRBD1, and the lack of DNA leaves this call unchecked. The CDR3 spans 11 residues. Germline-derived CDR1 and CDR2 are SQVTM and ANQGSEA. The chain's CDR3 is CSGGVAREQYF.

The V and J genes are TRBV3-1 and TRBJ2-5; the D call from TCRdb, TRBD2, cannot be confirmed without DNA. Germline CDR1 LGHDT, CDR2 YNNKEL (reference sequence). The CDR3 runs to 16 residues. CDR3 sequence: CASSSRAGGAWETQYF.

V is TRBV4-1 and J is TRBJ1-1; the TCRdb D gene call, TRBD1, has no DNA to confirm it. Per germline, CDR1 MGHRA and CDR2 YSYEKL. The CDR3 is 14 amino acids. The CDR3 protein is CASSAGTGWAEAFF.

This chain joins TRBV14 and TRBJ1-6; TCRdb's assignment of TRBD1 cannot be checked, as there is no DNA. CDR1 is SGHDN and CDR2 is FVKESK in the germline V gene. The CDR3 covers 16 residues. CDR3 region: CASSQAGAGYNSPLHF.

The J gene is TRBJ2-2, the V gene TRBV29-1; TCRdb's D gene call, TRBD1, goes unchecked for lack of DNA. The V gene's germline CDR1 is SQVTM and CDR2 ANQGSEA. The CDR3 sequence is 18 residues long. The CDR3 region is CSVEDWDRGSSNTGELFF.

The CDR3 region is CAGQGDTGELFF. The chain recombines TRBV28 with TRBJ2-2; without DNA, the TCRdb call of TRBD1 cannot be checked. Germline CDR1 and CDR2: MDHEN and SYDVKM. CDR3 length equals 12 residues.

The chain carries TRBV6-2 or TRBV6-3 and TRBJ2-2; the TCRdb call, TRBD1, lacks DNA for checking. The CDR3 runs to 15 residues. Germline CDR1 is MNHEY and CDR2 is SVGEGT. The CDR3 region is CASREGQVNTGELFF.

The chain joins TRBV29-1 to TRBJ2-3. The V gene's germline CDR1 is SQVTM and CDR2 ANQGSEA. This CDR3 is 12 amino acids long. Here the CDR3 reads CSHRPDTDTQYF.

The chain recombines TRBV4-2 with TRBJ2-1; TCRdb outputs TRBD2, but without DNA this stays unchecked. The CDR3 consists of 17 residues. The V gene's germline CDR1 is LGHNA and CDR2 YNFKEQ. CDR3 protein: CASSQQESASRGSEQFF.

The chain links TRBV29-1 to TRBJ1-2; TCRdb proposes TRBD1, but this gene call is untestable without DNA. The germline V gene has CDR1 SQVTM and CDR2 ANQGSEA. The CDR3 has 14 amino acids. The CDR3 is CSVTMDRGNYGYTF.

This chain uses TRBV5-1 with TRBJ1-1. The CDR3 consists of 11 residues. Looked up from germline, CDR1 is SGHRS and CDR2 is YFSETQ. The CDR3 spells CARSKRTEAFF.

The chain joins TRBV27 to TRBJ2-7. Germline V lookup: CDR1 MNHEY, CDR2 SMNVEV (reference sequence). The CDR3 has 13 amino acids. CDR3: CASSHGPSYEQYF.

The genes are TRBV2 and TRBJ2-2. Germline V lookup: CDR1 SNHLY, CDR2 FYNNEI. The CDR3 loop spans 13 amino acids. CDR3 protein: CARRERLTGELFF.

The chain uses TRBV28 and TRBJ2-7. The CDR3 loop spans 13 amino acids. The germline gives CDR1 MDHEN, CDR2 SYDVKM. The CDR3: CASRGSGTYEQYF. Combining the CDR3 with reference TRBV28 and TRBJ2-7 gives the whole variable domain DVKVTQSSRYLVKRTGEKVFLECVQDMDHENMFWYRQDPGLGLRLIYFSYDVKMKEKGDIPEGYSVSREKKERFSLILESASTNQTSMYLCASRGSGTYEQYFGPGTRLTVT.

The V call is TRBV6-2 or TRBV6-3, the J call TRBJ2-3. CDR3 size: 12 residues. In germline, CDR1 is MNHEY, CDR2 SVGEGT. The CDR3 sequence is CASSPILDTQYF.

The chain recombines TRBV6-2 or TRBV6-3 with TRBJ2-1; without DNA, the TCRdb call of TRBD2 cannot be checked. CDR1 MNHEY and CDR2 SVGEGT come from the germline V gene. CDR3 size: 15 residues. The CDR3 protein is CASSIASGSYNEQFF.

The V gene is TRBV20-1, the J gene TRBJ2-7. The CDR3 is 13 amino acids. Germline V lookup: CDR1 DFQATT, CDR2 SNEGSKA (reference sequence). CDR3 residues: CSARIGGTYEQYF.

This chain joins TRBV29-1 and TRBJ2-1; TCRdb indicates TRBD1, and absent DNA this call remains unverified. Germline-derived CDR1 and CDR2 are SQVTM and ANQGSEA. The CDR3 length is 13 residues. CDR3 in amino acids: CSVEEDTSPGQFF.

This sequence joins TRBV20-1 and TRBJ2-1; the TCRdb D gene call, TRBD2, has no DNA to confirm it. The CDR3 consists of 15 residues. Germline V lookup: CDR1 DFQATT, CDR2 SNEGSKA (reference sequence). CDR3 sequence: CSATVRPAGGHEQFF.

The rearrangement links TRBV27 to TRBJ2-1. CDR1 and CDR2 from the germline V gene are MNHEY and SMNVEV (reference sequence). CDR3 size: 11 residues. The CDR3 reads CASSFSDEQFF.

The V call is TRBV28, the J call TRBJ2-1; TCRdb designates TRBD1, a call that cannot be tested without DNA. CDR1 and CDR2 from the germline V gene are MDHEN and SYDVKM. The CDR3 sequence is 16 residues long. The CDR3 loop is CASSLEGQGTYNEQFF.

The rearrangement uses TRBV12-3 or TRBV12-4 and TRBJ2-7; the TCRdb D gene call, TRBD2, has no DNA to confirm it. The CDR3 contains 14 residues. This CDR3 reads CASTSLAGGLEQYF.